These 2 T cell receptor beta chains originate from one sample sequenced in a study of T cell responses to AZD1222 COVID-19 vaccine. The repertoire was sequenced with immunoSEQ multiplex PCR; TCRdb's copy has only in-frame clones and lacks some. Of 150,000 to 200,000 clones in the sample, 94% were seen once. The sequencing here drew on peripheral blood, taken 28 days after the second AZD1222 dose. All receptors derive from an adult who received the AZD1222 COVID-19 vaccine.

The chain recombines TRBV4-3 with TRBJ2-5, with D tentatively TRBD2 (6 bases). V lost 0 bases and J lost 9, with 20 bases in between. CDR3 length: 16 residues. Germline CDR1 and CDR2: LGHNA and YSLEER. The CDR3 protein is CASSQEGWGNPGAQYF. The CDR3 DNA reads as TGCGCCAGCAGCCAAGAGGGTTGGGGGAACCCGGGGGCCCAGTACTTC.

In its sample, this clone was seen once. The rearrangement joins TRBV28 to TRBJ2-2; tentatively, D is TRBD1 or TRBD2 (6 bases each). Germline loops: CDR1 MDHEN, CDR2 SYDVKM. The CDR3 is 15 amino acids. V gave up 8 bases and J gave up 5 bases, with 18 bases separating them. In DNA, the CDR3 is TGTGCCAGCGTTGTTGGGGGGCCAAATACCGGGGAGCTGTTTTTT. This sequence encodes CASVVGGPNTGELFF.